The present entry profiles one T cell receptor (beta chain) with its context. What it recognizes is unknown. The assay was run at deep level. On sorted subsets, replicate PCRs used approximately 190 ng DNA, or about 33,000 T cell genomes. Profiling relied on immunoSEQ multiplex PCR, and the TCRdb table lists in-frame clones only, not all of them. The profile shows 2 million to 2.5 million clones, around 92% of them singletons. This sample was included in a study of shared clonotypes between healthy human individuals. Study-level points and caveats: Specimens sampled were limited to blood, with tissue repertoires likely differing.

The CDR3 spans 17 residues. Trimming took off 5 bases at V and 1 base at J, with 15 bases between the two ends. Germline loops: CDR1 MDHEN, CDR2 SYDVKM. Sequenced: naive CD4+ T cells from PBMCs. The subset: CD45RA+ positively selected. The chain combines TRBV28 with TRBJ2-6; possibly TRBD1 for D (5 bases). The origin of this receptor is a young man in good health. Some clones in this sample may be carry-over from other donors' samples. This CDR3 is CASSPPTGTSGANVLTF. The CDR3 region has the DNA TGTGCCAGCAGTCCGCCCACAGGTACTTCTGGGGCCAACGTCCTGACTTTC.